The 6 T cell receptor beta chains presented below share a single source sample, sequenced in a study of blood T cell repertoires in COVID-19. Produced via immunoSEQ multiplex PCR; TCRdb's table is partial and in-frame only. This sample has around 330,000 clones, with approximately 88% found just once. Material: PBMCs or T cells enriched from blood (not recorded which). Source of these receptors: a woman aged 18 to 35 who had recovered from COVID-19.

This clone was counted once. The chain recombines TRBV5-1 with TRBJ2-3, with D tentatively TRBD2 (7 bases). CDR3 length: 16 amino acids. Trimming took 7 bases from V and 5 from J, leaving 23 bases between them. The germline V gene has CDR1 SGHRS and CDR2 YFSETQ. CDR3: CASSYTPAGAEDTQYF. CDR3 nucleotide sequence: TGCGCCAGCTCCTATACCCCCGCGGGGGCGGAAGATACGCAGTATTTT.

This sequence joins TRBV11-1 and TRBJ1-4; D not certain. Per the germline V gene, CDR1 is SGHAT and CDR2 is FQDESV (reference sequence). V shed 5 bases and J shed 3 bases, with 13 bases lying between them. CDR3 length: 15 residues. In DNA form, the CDR3 reads TGTGCCAGCAGCCAGAGAGGGCAGTCTAATGAAAAACTGTTTTTT. It codes for CASSQRGQSNEKLFF.

The chain joins TRBV7-9 to TRBJ2-1; 13 nucleotides match TRBD2. The CDR3 length is 16 residues. Germline values: CDR1 SEHNR, CDR2 FQNEAQ (reference sequence). J was trimmed by 10 bases and V by 5 bases; bases with no gene match: 11. The CDR3 loop reads CASSPPGTSGIQEQFF. The CDR3 DNA is TGTGCCAGCAGCCCCCCCGGGACTAGCGGGATTCAGGAGCAGTTCTTC.

The genes are TRBV4-3 and TRBJ1-2; the D gene is possibly TRBD1 (6 bases). Germline assignment: CDR1 LGHNA and CDR2 YSLEER. The CDR3 has 14 residues. V gave up 4 bases and J gave up 7 bases, with 16 bases separating them. CDR3 sequence reads: CASSPLAGALGYTF. CDR3 DNA sequence: TGCGCCAGCAGCCCGCTCGCGGGGGCGCTTGGCTACACCTTC.

The rearrangement joins TRBV3-1 (or the pseudogene TRBV3-2) to TRBJ2-1; TRBD1 matches at 8 bases. Per the germline V gene, CDR1 is LGHDT and CDR2 is YNNKEL (reference sequence). CDR3 size: 17 residues. V trimming: 1 base; J trimming: 2 bases; junction bases outside the gene matches: 7. The CDR3 DNA sequence: TGTGCCAGCAGCCAAGCGTCCGGACAGGGACCCTACAATGAGCAGTTCTTC. Translating gives CASSQASGQGPYNEQFF.

V gene TRBV6-1 combines with J gene TRBJ1-6; D remains ambiguous. The CDR3 runs to 13 residues. From germline, CDR1 is MNHNS and CDR2 SASEGT. The germline V and J ends were trimmed by 3 bases and 6 bases, with 6 bases remaining between them. The CDR3, as DNA: TGTGCCAGCAGTGATGGCTTTAATTCACCCCTCCACTTT. Protein product: CASSDGFNSPLHF.